The 30 T cell receptor beta chains given below trace back to one sample, sequenced in a study of T cells after yellow fever vaccination. One entry per CDR3 protein, called by TCRdb with MiXCR from the 5' RACE reads. Among about 240,000 distinct CDR3 sequences listed, less than 9% were seen once. The sequenced sample was CD4+ T cells sorted from PBMCs, obtained 15 days after the yellow fever booster vaccination. The receptors shown here come from a man younger than 40 who received the YFV17D yellow fever vaccine.

The chain couples TRBV5-5 to TRBJ1-5; D is unresolved. V dropped 2 bases and J dropped 7 bases, with 10 bases sitting between them. CDR1 and CDR2 (germline): SGHKS, YYEKEE (reference sequence). The CDR3 has 13 amino acids. The CDR3 DNA sequence: TGTGCCAGCAGCTTATCCCATACCCAGCCCCAGCATTTT. As protein: CASSLSHTQPQHF.

This clonotype occurred many times. The V and J genes are TRBV29-1 and TRBJ2-7, with D possibly matching TRBD1 (6 bases). The ends were cut back, 4 bases at V and 3 bases at J, with 13 bases in the middle. CDR3 size: 13 residues. Germline assignment: CDR1 SQVTM and CDR2 ANQGSEA. The CDR3 reads CSVGYRADYEQYF. In DNA, the CDR3 is TGCAGCGTTGGATACAGGGCGGACTACGAGCAGTACTTC.

This clonotype was recorded a few times. The V call is TRBV2, the J call TRBJ2-5; D tentatively reads TRBD1 or TRBD2 (5 bases each). The CDR3 spans 17 residues. Deletions cut 7 bases from V and 4 bases from J, with 25 bases between. Germline V gives CDR1 SNHLY, CDR2 FYNNEI. The CDR3 sequence is CASKPPEVGASGETQYF. CDR3 bases: TGTGCCAGCAAACCCCCGGAGGTAGGGGCTTCAGGAGAGACCCAGTACTTC.

This chain uses TRBV27 with TRBJ1-2; D is unresolved. This CDR3 has 13 residues. The germline V and J ends were trimmed by 3 bases and 6 bases, with 11 bases remaining between them. Germline loops: CDR1 MNHEY, CDR2 SMNVEV (reference sequence). The CDR3 spells CASSFSGYNGYTF. The CDR3 DNA is TGTGCCAGCAGTTTCTCGGGCTATAATGGCTACACCTTC.

This clonotype was observed many times. This chain joins TRBV12-5 and TRBJ2-2, with D tentatively TRBD2 (6 bases). Looked up from germline, CDR1 is LGHNT and CDR2 is FRNRAP. This CDR3 has 20 residues. Trimming shortened V by 3 bases and J by 0 bases, and 23 bases separated the two germline ends. This CDR3 reads CASGLTRPGASASNTGELFF. CDR3 nucleotide sequence: TGTGCTAGTGGTTTAACCCGGCCCGGGGCTAGCGCCTCGAACACCGGGGAGCTGTTTTTT.

This clonotype was seen only a few times. This chain joins TRBV19 and TRBJ2-7; 9 bases agree with TRBD1. Germline trimming cut 3 bases from V and 5 bases from J; bases unmatched to any gene: 8. Germline assignment: CDR1 LNHDA and CDR2 SQIVND (reference sequence). This CDR3 contains 15 residues. CDR3 sequence (DNA): TGTGCCAGTAGTATGGGGACAGGGACGCGGGACGAGCAGTACTTC. Residues: CASSMGTGTRDEQYF.

The CDR3: CASRPSDRGLTDTQYF. The CDR3 nucleotides are TGTGCCAGTAGACCCAGCGACAGGGGCCTTACAGATACGCAGTATTTT. The J gene is TRBJ2-3, the V gene TRBV19; TRBD1 matches 8 bases. CDR1 and CDR2 from the germline V gene are LNHDA and SQIVND (reference sequence). V was pared by 6 bases and J by 3 bases, with 11 bases of the junction left unmatched. The CDR3 extends over 16 amino acids.

The chain combines TRBV28 with TRBJ2-7; unclear D gene. The CDR3 runs to 14 residues. Germline V gene lookup returns CDR1 MDHEN and CDR2 SYDVKM. V lost 7 bases, J lost 7 bases, and 20 bases lay in between. For the CDR3, the DNA is TGTGCCAGCAAATCGAATCCCGGAGTCTTGGAGCAGTACTTC. Residues: CASKSNPGVLEQYF.

This clonotype was detected a few times. This chain joins TRBV7-9 and TRBJ1-1; no definite D call. Per the germline V gene, CDR1 is SEHNR and CDR2 is FQNEAQ (reference sequence). There are 12 residues in the CDR3. Trimming shortened V by 5 bases and J by 2 bases, and 6 bases separated the two germline ends. Written as DNA, the CDR3 is TGTGCCAGCAGCCGTTCTAACACTGAAGCTTTCTTT. This sequence encodes CASSRSNTEAFF. Looking up the rest from reference TRBV7-9 and TRBJ1-1 gives the full variable domain: DTGVSQNPRHKITKRGQNVTFRCDPISEHNRLYWYRQTLGQGPEFLTYFQNEAQLEKSRLLSDRFSAERPKGSFSTLEIQRTEQGDSAMYLCASSRSNTEAFFGQGTRLTVV.

This clonotype was seen repeatedly, ten times or more. The chain recombines TRBV5-1 with TRBJ2-1; 11 nucleotides match TRBD2. V lost 0 bases and J lost 9; bases outside the gene matches: 5. Germline V gives CDR1 SGHRS, CDR2 YFSETQ. The CDR3 loop spans 15 amino acids. CDR3 protein: CASSLALAGGGEQFF. In DNA form, the CDR3 reads TGCGCCAGCAGCTTGGCATTAGCGGGAGGGGGTGAGCAGTTCTTC.

V usage is TRBV30 and J usage is TRBJ2-7; 8 bases are a match to TRBD1. Germline CDR1 GTSNPN, CDR2 SVGIG (reference sequence). CDR3 length: 14 amino acids. The junction had 9 bases not matched to a gene; V was cut back by 8 bases and J by 0 bases. CDR3: CAGGTGPVSYEQYF. The CDR3 nucleotides read TGTGCCGGGGGGACAGGACCCGTCTCCTACGAGCAGTACTTC.

V usage is TRBV10-2 and J usage is TRBJ2-3; 9 nucleotides agree with TRBD1. This CDR3 is built from 18 residues. Germline V CDR1 and CDR2: WSHSY, SAAADI. V gave up 1 base and J gave up 4 bases; unmatched junction bases: 12. CDR3 nucleotides: TGCGCCAGCAGTGAGTTCGCCGTAACAGGGGGCGTGGCAGATACGCAGTATTTT. This sequence encodes CASSEFAVTGGVADTQYF.

This clonotype was detected only a few times. The chain employs TRBV7-2 and TRBJ2-7; tentatively, D is TRBD2 (6 bases). The CDR3 sequence is 15 residues long. Germline CDR1 and CDR2: SGHTA and FQGNSA. Between the trimmed V and J ends, which lost 5 bases and 0 bases, there was a span of 14 bases. The CDR3, as DNA: TGTGCCAGCAGCAGTCCTAGCGAAAGCTCCTACGAGCAGTACTTC. Translated: CASSSPSESSYEQYF.

The table lists this clonotype with many counts. The V call is TRBV6-4, the J call TRBJ2-3, with 7 bases identical to TRBD2. This CDR3 has 14 residues. V lost 2 bases, J lost 4 bases, and 3 bases stayed unmatched. In germline, CDR1 is MRHNA, CDR2 SNTAGT. The CDR3 DNA is TGTGCCAGCAGTGACCGGGGGGAGGCAGATACGCAGTATTTT. It translates to CASSDRGEADTQYF.

This clonotype was recorded a few times. The rearrangement uses TRBV5-6 and TRBJ2-1; 9 bases fit TRBD2. The V gene end was trimmed by 3 bases and the J gene end by 15 bases; junction bases not matched to a gene: 13. Germline V gene lookup returns CDR1 SGHDT and CDR2 YYEEEE. This CDR3 has 14 amino acids. This CDR3 reads CASSSLISGRRRFF. The CDR3 DNA sequence: TGTGCCAGCAGCTCGCTAATTAGCGGGAGACGCAGGTTCTTC.

This clonotype was seen repeatedly, ten times or more. V and J are TRBV6-5 and TRBJ1-2; TRBD1 might be the D (5 bases). This CDR3 is 15 amino acids long. The germline V and J ends were trimmed by 0 bases and 2 bases, with 10 bases remaining between them. The germline CDR1 and CDR2 sequences are MNHEY and SVGAGI. The CDR3 region is CASSYSGPLNYGYTF. The CDR3 region has the DNA TGTGCCAGCAGTTACTCGGGACCCCTGAACTATGGCTACACCTTC.

CDR3 nucleotides: TGTGCCAGCAGCTTCAAGGGAGGGCCCGGGGAGCTGTTTTTT. This encodes CASSFKGGPGELFF. The chain links TRBV7-2 to TRBJ2-2, with 7 bases identical to TRBD2. V shed 3 bases, J shed 6 bases, and the junction held 4 bases outside the gene matches. The CDR3 has 14 amino acids. Germline V CDR1 and CDR2: SGHTA, FQGNSA.

Written as DNA, the CDR3 is TGTGCCAGCAGCTTAATGGGACAGGGCTACAATGAGCAGTTCTTC. It codes for CASSLMGQGYNEQFF. The chain is built from TRBV7-3 and TRBJ2-1; 9 nucleotides match TRBD1. CDR3 length: 15 amino acids. Germline V gene data show CDR1 as SGHTA and CDR2 as FQGTGA. The V gene end was trimmed by 1 base and the J gene end by 3 bases; junction bases not matched to a gene: 1.

The chain has TRBV20-1 and TRBJ2-2; D is unclear. Germline V gives CDR1 DFQATT, CDR2 SNEGSKA (reference sequence). The V gene lost 0 bases and the J gene lost 4 bases, with 9 bases spanning the gap. CDR3 size: 14 residues. This chain's CDR3 is CSARDWSGTGELFF. CDR3 sequence (DNA): TGCAGTGCTAGAGATTGGAGTGGCACCGGGGAGCTGTTTTTT.

This clonotype has ten or more counts. Its ends do not fully match the called genes, so a read error is possible. The rearrangement uses TRBV12-3 or TRBV12-4 and TRBJ2-7; D is unresolved. CDR3 size: 13 residues. The CDR3: CASRIRSSHEQYF. As DNA, the CDR3 is TGTGCCAGCAGAATCAGGAGCTCCCACGAGCAGTACTTC.

This clonotype was observed at least ten times. The chain is built from TRBV3-1 and TRBJ2-2; TRBD2 matches at 9 bases. The CDR3 is 16 amino acids. Losses at the gene ends were 0 bases for V and 7 bases for J; bases not matched to a gene: 6. Germline CDR1 is LGHDT and CDR2 is YNNKEL (reference sequence). CDR3 protein: CASSQELAGVFGELFF. Here the CDR3 DNA reads TGTGCCAGCAGCCAAGAGTTAGCGGGAGTATTCGGGGAGCTGTTTTTT.

This clonotype was seen only once. Compared with germline, one end of the junction differs, possibly owing to a read error. The chain has TRBV6-1 and TRBJ2-7, with D maybe TRBD1 (6 bases). Germline V gene sequence: CDR1 MNHNS, CDR2 SASEGT. This CDR3 comprises 14 residues. The CDR3 region has the DNA TGTCCCAGCAGCGGACAGTCTTGGGGGAACGAGCAGTACTTC. Translation gives CPSSGQSWGNEQYF.

The table lists this clonotype with a few counts. This chain joins TRBV19 and TRBJ2-1; 10 bases are shared with TRBD2. The CDR3 loop spans 17 amino acids. Germline assignment: CDR1 LNHDA and CDR2 SQIVND (reference sequence). V trimming: 4 bases; J trimming: 7 bases; junction bases outside the gene matches: 13. This CDR3 is CASSKSSGTSVGNEQFF. CDR3 sequence (DNA): TGTGCCAGTAGTAAGTCTAGCGGGACTAGCGTCGGGAATGAGCAGTTCTTC.

This clonotype was seen a handful of times. V usage is TRBV5-1 and J usage is TRBJ2-1, with D tentatively TRBD2 (5 bases). Per the germline V gene, CDR1 is SGHRS and CDR2 is YFSETQ. With 2 bases removed from V and 9 bases from J, the gap between germline ends came to 9 bases. This CDR3 is built from 12 residues. Written as DNA, the CDR3 is TGCGCCAGCAGCTTAACCGCGGGTGAGCAGTTCTTC. The encoded protein is CASSLTAGEQFF.

In this sample, this clonotype turned up a few times. The rearrangement joins TRBV10-2 to TRBJ1-5; 7 nucleotides agree with TRBD1. The germline CDR1 and CDR2 sequences are WSHSY and SAAADI. Trimming cost V 3 bases and J 4 bases; bases outside gene matches: 3. CDR3 length: 14 amino acids. CDR3 in DNA: TGCGCCAGCAGTGACGGGACAGCTAATCAGCCCCAGCATTTT. Its translation is CASSDGTANQPQHF.

V is TRBV5-4 and J is TRBJ1-6, with 9 bases identical to TRBD1. V lost 4 bases and J lost 10; bases outside the gene matches: 9. Per germline, CDR1 SGHNT and CDR2 YYREEE (reference sequence). There are 15 residues in the CDR3. The CDR3 nucleotides read TGTGCCAGCAGCCTCCGGGACAGGGACGGATCACCCCTCCACTTT. It translates to CASSLRDRDGSPLHF.

The rearrangement joins TRBV3-1 to TRBJ2-3; D is possibly TRBD1 (5 bases). CDR3 size: 15 residues. Germline lookup yields CDR1 LGHDT and CDR2 YNNKEL (reference sequence). Between the trimmed V and J ends, which lost 7 bases and 2 bases, there was a span of 16 bases. As DNA, the CDR3 is TGTGCCAGCACCCCTGCAGGGTTTAACACAGATACGCAGTATTTT. It specifies CASTPAGFNTDTQYF.

This rearrangement joins TRBV7-8 to TRBJ1-5, with D uncertain. There are 13 residues in the CDR3. Trimming removed 5 bases at V and 7 bases at J, with 12 bases between. Germline assignment: CDR1 SGHVS and CDR2 FQNEAQ. The CDR3 DNA reads TGTGCCAGCAGCAGCGGGTTGGGGCAGCCCCAGCATTTT. Amino acids: CASSSGLGQPQHF.

Here the CDR3 DNA reads TGTGCCAGCACCGCAGGCTACGAGCAGTACTTC. It specifies CASTAGYEQYF. This chain links TRBV12-3 or TRBV12-4 with TRBJ2-7; D is ambiguous. Trimming shortened V by 7 bases and J by 3 bases, and 7 bases separated the two germline ends. The CDR3 spans 11 residues.

This clonotype was counted at least ten times. The rearrangement joins TRBV5-1 to TRBJ2-3, with 7 bases lining up with TRBD1. Germline V lookup: CDR1 SGHRS, CDR2 YFSETQ. After removal of 4 bases from V and 0 bases from J, the junction contained 2 bases not matched to a gene. The CDR3 sequence is 14 residues long. The DNA of the CDR3 is TGCGCCAGCAGCCCGGACAGGAGCACAGATACGCAGTATTTT. It is translated as CASSPDRSTDTQYF.